This T cell receptor beta chain was sequenced in a study of blood T cell repertoires in COVID-19. TCRdb's copy holds only in-frame clones and misses some; the assay was immunoSEQ multiplex PCR. Of 150,000 to 200,000 clones listed, approximately 87% are singletons. The receptor's source is a man aged 70-80 years with active or convalescent COVID-19. The sample comprised peripheral blood.

DNA for the CDR3: TGTGCCAGCAGCTTAATCCAGGGGACCGATGAGCAGTTCTTC. The encoded protein is CASSLIQGTDEQFF. This rearrangement joins TRBV7-6 to TRBJ2-1; tentatively, D is TRBD1 (6 bases). V gave up 2 bases and J gave up 8 bases, with 13 bases separating them. The germline V gene encodes CDR1 SGHVS and CDR2 FNYEAQ. CDR3 length: 14 amino acids.